The source of this TCR beta chain is a study of Graves' ophthalmopathy and Graves' hyperthyroidism. Looking at the study overall: Cases classed as stable hyperthyroidism had no ophthalmopathy within 18 months of follow-up.

The CDR3 length is 19 residues. V lost 6 bases and J lost 0; bases outside the gene matches: 15. The germline V gene has CDR1 MNHEY and CDR2 SMNVEV (reference sequence). This clonotype was observed once. What it binds is unknown. The study, taken as a whole, reports: The model's ophthalmopathy progression predictions had about 71% sensitivity and 72% to 80% specificity. The authors also found most expanded thyroid clonotypes above 0.001 frequency in blood.

Diagnosis relied on clinical symptoms, serum thyroxine, TRAb, thyroid ultrasound and orbital computed tomography. Beta-chain TCR CDR3 regions were amplified from RNA transcripts. First-round RT-PCR relied on HTBI primers, and a second-round multiplex PCR came next. Each CDR3 protein gets one entry after TCRdb re-called the multiplex PCR reads with MiXCR. The table shows about 500,000 distinct CDR3 sequences, with under 45% occurring only once. The chain uses TRBV27 and TRBJ1-4; 8 bases fit TRBD1. This receptor was obtained from an adult man with Graves' hyperthyroidism. Material: peripheral blood or thyroid tissue (not recorded which). CDR3 sequence reads: CASRRWGQALVATNEKLFF. In DNA, the CDR3 is TGTGCCAGCAGAAGATGGGGACAGGCCCTTGTTGCAACTAATGAAAAACTGTTTTTT.